The clone carrying this T cell receptor (beta chain) was observed a few times. As yet, its antigen is unknown. This record comes from a study of cytomegalovirus exposure and HLA in healthy donors. Study-wide results and limits: A later analysis found TCR association rates differed by HLA locus, highest for DRB1 and lowest for HLA-C. Later analysis identified several of the most significant clusters that appeared linked to common viral pathogens. CMV serostatus was the sole immune exposure data available. In vitro experiments confirmed that three CMV-associated chains were specific for CMV antigens.

The PCR was carried out with 60 Vbeta primers and 13 Jbeta primers. Produced via immunoSEQ multiplex PCR; TCRdb's table is partial and in-frame only. The sample records nearly 110,000 clones, approximately 80% being singletons. The clonotype originates from a male donor in good health and CMV-seronegative. Sequenced input: PBMCs.

This CDR3 reads CASRHRELGNQPQHF. The CDR3 region has the DNA TGTGCCAGCAGACACAGGGAATTAGGCAATCAGCCCCAGCATTTT. The gene calls are TRBV6-1 and TRBJ1-5; D perhaps matches TRBD1 (6 bases). V was pared by 6 bases and J by 2 bases, with 14 bases between. The germline V gene encodes CDR1 MNHNS and CDR2 SASEGT. The CDR3 has 15 residues.